This record concerns one TCR beta chain sequence. Its target is not known. This PCR relied on a set of 60 Vbeta primers and 13 Jbeta primers. Profiled with immunoSEQ multiplex PCR; TCRdb holds only in-frame clones, not every one. The sample carries under 100,000 clones, about 74% recorded once. The data originate from a study of cytomegalovirus exposure and HLA in healthy donors. For the study at large: Earlier sequencing of 150 million to 200 million T cells yielded roughly 120 million unique TCR beta sequences. Counted in an early data release were roughly 87 million unique TCRs from HLA-typed donors.

The CDR3 has 13 residues. Germline-derived CDR1 and CDR2 are SGHRS and YFSETQ. V dropped 4 bases and J dropped 14; count of bases not matched to a gene: 9. General study points: Reports credit the classifier with highly specific, highly sensitive diagnosis of cytomegalovirus status.

The source material was PBMCs. The source of this sequence is a man aged 40-55 years in good health and CMV-seronegative. V is TRBV5-1 and J is TRBJ2-3, with 11 bases fitting TRBD2. CDR3: CASSTNSGGAPYF. CDR3 nucleotide sequence: TGCGCCAGCAGCACAAATAGCGGGGGGGCCCCGTATTTT.